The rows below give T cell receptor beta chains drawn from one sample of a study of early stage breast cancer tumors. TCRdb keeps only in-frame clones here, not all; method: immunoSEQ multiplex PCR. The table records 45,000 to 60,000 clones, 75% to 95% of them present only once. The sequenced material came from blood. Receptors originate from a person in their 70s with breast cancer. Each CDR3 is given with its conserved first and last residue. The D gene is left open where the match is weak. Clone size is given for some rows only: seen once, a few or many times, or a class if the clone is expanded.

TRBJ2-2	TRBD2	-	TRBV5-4	TGTGCCAGCAGCGGGACCGGGGGGACCGGGGAGCTGTTTTTT	CASSGTGGTGELFF
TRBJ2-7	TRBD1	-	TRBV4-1	TGCGCCAGCAGAGAGACAGGGGGCGCATACGAGCAGTACTTC	CASRETGGAYEQYF
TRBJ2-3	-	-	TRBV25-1	TGTGCCAGCAGTGAATATAGTCCCCGGCGGGGAGTGGAAACGCAGTATTTT	CASSEYSPRRGVETQYF
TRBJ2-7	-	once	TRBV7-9	TGTGCCAGCAGTGCTGACCTAGTCAAGCAGTACTTC	CASSADLVKQYF
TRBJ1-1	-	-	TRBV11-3	TGTGCCAGCAGCTTAGATCCGGGTATGAACACTGAAGCTTTCTTT	CASSLDPGMNTEAFF
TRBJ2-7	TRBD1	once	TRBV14	TGTGCCAGCAGCCAAGGGGACAGGCGGTCCTACGAGCAGTACTTC	CASSQGDRRSYEQYF
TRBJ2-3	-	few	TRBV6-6	TGTGCCAGCAGTTACGATGGGGCGTTTGATACGCAGTATTTT	CASSYDGAFDTQYF
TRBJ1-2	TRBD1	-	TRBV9	TGTGCCAGCAGTCCTAGGACAGGGGCTAACTATGGCTACACCTTC	CASSPRTGANYGYTF
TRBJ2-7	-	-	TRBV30	TGTGCCTGGAGTGTAAGTCAGGGCCAGTACTTC	CAWSVSQGQYF
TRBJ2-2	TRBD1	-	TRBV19	TGTGCCAGTAGGAAACAGGGGTGGGGAAACACCGGGGAGCTGTTTTTT	CASRKQGWGNTGELFF
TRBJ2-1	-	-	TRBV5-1	TGCGCCAGCTCCGGGGAGGGGGGTCCCTACAATGAGCAGTTCTTC	CASSGEGGPYNEQFF
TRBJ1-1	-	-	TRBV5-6	TGTGCCAGCAGCTTGAGCCCCAGGGAACCTGAAGCTTTCTTT	CASSLSPREPEAFF
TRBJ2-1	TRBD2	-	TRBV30	TGTGCCTGGCAAGAGCCGGGACTAGGTACCAATGAGCAGTTCTTC	CAWQEPGLGTNEQFF
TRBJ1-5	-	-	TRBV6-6	TGTGCCAGCAGTTATTCCGCCGCGACCAGCGATCAGCCCCAGCATTTT	CASSYSAATSDQPQHF
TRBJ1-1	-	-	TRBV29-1	TGCAGCGTTGGCGCCGGTTTGAACACTGAAGCTTTCTTT	CSVGAGLNTEAFF
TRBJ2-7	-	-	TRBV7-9	TGTGCCAGCAGTCCAAACACCCGCTACGAGCAGTACTTC	CASSPNTRYEQYF
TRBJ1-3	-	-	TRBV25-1	TGTGCCAGCAGTAGATTCGGGACTGGACGCTCTGGAAACACCATATATTTT	CASSRFGTGRSGNTIYF
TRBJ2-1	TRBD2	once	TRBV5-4	TGTGCCAGCAGCTCGGGACTAGCGGGAGGCGCCACACGAGACGAGCAGTTCTTC	CASSSGLAGGATRDEQFF
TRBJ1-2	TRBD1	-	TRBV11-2	TGTGCCAGCAGCTCGGACAGGTACTATGGCTACACCTTC	CASSSDRYYGYTF
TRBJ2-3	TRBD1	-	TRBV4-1	TGCGCCAGCAGCCGTAATGGACAGGGCTCAGATACGCAGTATTTT	CASSRNGQGSDTQYF
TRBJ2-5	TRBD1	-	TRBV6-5	TGTGCCAGCAGTTGGACCGGGACAGGGGCAGAGACCCAGTACTTC	CASSWTGTGAETQYF
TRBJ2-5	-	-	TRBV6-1	TGTGCCAGCAGTGAACTCAGGGCCCCTCGAGAGACCCAGTACTTC	CASSELRAPRETQYF
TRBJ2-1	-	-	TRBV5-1	TGCGCCAGCAGCTTGGAAGCTCGGAGCTCCTACAATGAGCAGTTCTTC	CASSLEARSSYNEQFF
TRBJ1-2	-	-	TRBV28	TGTGCCAGCAGTCGACCGGACAAGGGATATGGCTACACCTTC	CASSRPDKGYGYTF
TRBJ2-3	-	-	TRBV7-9	TGTGCCAGCAGCTACCGGAGGGGCCCTGGGGGAACAGATACGCAGTATTTT	CASSYRRGPGGTDTQYF
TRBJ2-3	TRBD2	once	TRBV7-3	TGTGCCAGCAGCTTCCTCGCGGGAGAAACAGATACGCAGTATTTT	CASSFLAGETDTQYF
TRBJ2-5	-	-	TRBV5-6	TGTGCCAGCAGCTTGGGGGAGACCGGGGGTAGGGCCCAGTACTTC	CASSLGETGGRAQYF
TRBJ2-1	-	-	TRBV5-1	TGCGCCAGCAGGTCACGGGAGCGGGATGAGCAGTTCTTC	CASRSRERDEQFF
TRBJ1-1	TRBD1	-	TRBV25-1	TGTGCCAGCAGTGGGGACAGAGTAACCCACACTGAAGCTTTCTTT	CASSGDRVTHTEAFF
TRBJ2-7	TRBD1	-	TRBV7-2	TGTGCCAGCAGCCCGGACAGGGGAGAGAGGGAGCAGTACTTC	CASSPDRGEREQYF
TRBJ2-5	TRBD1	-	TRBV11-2	TGTGCCAGCAACCCAGGGGGCGGTATGAAGACCCAGTACTTC	CASNPGGGMKTQYF
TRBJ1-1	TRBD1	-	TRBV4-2	TGTGCCAGCAGCCAACCGACAGGGGCGAACACTGAAGCTTTCTTT	CASSQPTGANTEAFF
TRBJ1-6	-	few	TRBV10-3	TGTGCCATCGCGTCCGATAATTCACCCCTCCACTTT	CAIASDNSPLHF
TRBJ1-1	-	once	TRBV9	TGTGCCAGCAGCGAAGCGACGGGGGTGGGGACTGAAGCTTTCTTT	CASSEATGVGTEAFF
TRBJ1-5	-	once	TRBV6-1	TGTGCCAGCGTGGCCCGGAGTAATCAGCCCCAGCATTTT	CASVARSNQPQHF
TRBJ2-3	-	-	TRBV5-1	TGCGCCAGCAGCTTAGGGGGTAGCACAGATACGCAGTATTTT	CASSLGGSTDTQYF
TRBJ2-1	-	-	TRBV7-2	TGTGCCAGCAGCTCCGGGGAGCTATACAATGAGCAGTTCTTC	CASSSGELYNEQFF
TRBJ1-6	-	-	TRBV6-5	TGTGCCAGCAGTTACGAATTACAGGGTTCCTCACCCCTCCACTTT	CASSYELQGSSPLHF
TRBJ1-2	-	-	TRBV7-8	TGTGCCAGCAGCCCCTCGGGATGGGGCTATGGCTACACCTTC	CASSPSGWGYGYTF
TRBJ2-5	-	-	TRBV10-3	TGTGCCATCAGTGAGACTGCGGTTGCAGAGACCCAGTACTTC	CAISETAVAETQYF
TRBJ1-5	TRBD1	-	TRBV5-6	TGTGCCAGCAGCCCCGGACAGGGGGGTCAGCCCCAGCATTTT	CASSPGQGGQPQHF
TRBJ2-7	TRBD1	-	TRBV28	TGTGCCAGCAGTGTTACAGGGGGCTCCCGTAGCGAGCAGTACTTC	CASSVTGGSRSEQYF
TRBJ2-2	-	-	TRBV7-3	TGTGCCAGCAGCCCAGCAGGCTACGCGAACACCGGGGAGCTGTTTTTT	CASSPAGYANTGELFF
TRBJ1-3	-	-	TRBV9	TGTGCCAGCAGCCGGGACATGGGCTCTGGAAACACCATATATTTT	CASSRDMGSGNTIYF
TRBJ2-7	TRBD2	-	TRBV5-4	TGTGCCAGCAGCTCGGGGGGGCCCTGGAGCGAGCAGTACTTC	CASSSGGPWSEQYF
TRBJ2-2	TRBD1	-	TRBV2	TGTGCCAGCAGCCAAGGGGGACAGGGAGGGACCGGGGAGCTGTTTTTT	CASSQGGQGGTGELFF
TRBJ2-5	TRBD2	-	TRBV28	TGTGCCAGCCAGCGGGAGTCCCCAGAGACCCAGTACTTC	CASQRESPETQYF
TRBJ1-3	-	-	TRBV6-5	TGTGCCAGCAGTTACGGTCGACAGTCTGGAAACACCATATATTTT	CASSYGRQSGNTIYF
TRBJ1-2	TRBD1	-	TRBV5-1	TGCGCCAGCAGCTTGGACACAGGGGGCTATGGCTACACCTTC	CASSLDTGGYGYTF
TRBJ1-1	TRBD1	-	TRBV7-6	TGTGCCAGCAGCTTTCGGACAGGGTTCGGTGAAGCTTTCTTT	CASSFRTGFGEAFF